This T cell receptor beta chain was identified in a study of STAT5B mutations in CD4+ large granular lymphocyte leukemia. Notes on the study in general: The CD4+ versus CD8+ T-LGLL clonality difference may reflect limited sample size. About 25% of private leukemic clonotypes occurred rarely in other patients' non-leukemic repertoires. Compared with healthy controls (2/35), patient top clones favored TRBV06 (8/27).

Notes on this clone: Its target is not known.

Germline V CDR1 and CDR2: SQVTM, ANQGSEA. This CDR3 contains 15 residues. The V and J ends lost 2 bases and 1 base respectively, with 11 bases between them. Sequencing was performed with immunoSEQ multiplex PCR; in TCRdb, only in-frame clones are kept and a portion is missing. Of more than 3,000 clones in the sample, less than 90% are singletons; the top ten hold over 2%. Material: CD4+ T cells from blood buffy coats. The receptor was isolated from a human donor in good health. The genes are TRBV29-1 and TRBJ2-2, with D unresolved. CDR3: CSVEISRWNTGELFF. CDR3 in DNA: TGCAGCGTTGAAATTTCCAGATGGAACACCGGGGAGCTGTTTTTT.